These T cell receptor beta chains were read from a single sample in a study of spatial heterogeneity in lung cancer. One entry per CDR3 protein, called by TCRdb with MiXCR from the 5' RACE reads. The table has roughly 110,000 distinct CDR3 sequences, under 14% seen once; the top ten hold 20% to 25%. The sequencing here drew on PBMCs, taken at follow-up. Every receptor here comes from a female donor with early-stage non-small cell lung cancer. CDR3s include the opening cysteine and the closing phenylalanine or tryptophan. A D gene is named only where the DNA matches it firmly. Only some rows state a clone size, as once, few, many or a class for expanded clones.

CDR3 protein: CASSQDPGRTYNEQFF; CDR3 DNA: TGCGCCAGCAGCCAAGATCCAGGGAGGACCTACAATGAGCAGTTCTTC; clone size: -; V gene: TRBV4-1; CDR3 length: 16; J gene: TRBJ2-1; D gene: -
CDR3 protein: CSAAGGNTEAFF; CDR3 DNA: TGCAGCGCGGCAGGAGGGAACACTGAAGCTTTCTTT; clone size: many; V gene: TRBV29-1; CDR3 length: 12; J gene: TRBJ1-1; D gene: -
CDR3 protein: CASSMTRAYEQYF; CDR3 DNA: TGTGCCAGTAGTATGACTAGAGCCTACGAGCAGTACTTC; clone size: few; V gene: TRBV19; CDR3 length: 13; J gene: TRBJ2-7; D gene: -
CDR3 protein: CASSDLDPDTQYF; CDR3 DNA: TGTGCCAGCAGTGATCTAGACCCAGATACGCAGTATTTT; clone size: -; V gene: TRBV2; CDR3 length: 13; J gene: TRBJ2-3; D gene: -
CDR3 protein: CASSVESTDTQYF; CDR3 DNA: TGTGCCAGCAGTGTAGAGTCCACAGATACGCAGTATTTT; clone size: few; V gene: TRBV2; CDR3 length: 13; J gene: TRBJ2-3; D gene: -
CDR3 protein: CASSGAPSGGGAYNEQFF; CDR3 DNA: TGTGCCAGCTCAGGGGCGCCCAGCGGCGGTGGGGCCTACAATGAGCAGTTCTTC; clone size: -; V gene: TRBV18; CDR3 length: 18; J gene: TRBJ2-1; D gene: -
CDR3 protein: CAISEFGGTEAFF; CDR3 DNA: TGTGCCATCAGTGAGTTTGGTGGCACTGAAGCTTTCTTT; clone size: many; V gene: TRBV10-3; CDR3 length: 13; J gene: TRBJ1-1; D gene: -
CDR3 protein: CASSQGGLYNEQFF; CDR3 DNA: TGTGCCAGTAGCCAGGGAGGCCTGTACAATGAGCAGTTCTTC; clone size: -; V gene: TRBV19; CDR3 length: 14; J gene: TRBJ2-1; D gene: -
CDR3 protein: CASSYGSTHQPQHF; CDR3 DNA: TGTGCCAGCAGTTACGGTTCAACTCATCAGCCCCAGCATTTT; clone size: many; V gene: TRBV6-2/TRBV6-3; CDR3 length: 14; J gene: TRBJ1-5; D gene: -
CDR3 protein: CASSEFGLAGGPGTDTQYF; CDR3 DNA: TGTGCCAGCAGTGAATTCGGACTAGCGGGAGGGCCTGGCACAGATACGCAGTATTTT; clone size: -; V gene: TRBV2; CDR3 length: 19; J gene: TRBJ2-3; D gene: TRBD2
CDR3 protein: CASSLVRSANYGYTF; CDR3 DNA: TGTGCCAGCAGCTTAGTACGGTCGGCTAACTATGGCTACACCTTC; clone size: few; V gene: TRBV7-2; CDR3 length: 15; J gene: TRBJ1-2; D gene: -
CDR3 protein: CATSDKGQANTYNEQFF; CDR3 DNA: TGTGCCACCAGTGACAAGGGACAGGCTAACACCTACAATGAGCAGTTCTTC; clone size: -; V gene: TRBV24-1; CDR3 length: 17; J gene: TRBJ2-1; D gene: TRBD1
CDR3 protein: CASSPQRGNTEAFF; CDR3 DNA: TGTGCCAGCAGCCCACAAAGGGGCAACACTGAAGCTTTCTTT; clone size: few; V gene: TRBV11-1; CDR3 length: 14; J gene: TRBJ1-1; D gene: -
CDR3 protein: CASSLAGTYTEAFF; CDR3 DNA: TGTGCCAGCAGCTTAGCCGGGACCTACACTGAAGCTTTCTTT; clone size: many; V gene: TRBV7-8; CDR3 length: 14; J gene: TRBJ1-1; D gene: -
CDR3 protein: CASSPTGRGEKLFF; CDR3 DNA: TGTGCCAGCAGTCCGACAGGGAGGGGTGAAAAACTGTTTTTT; clone size: many; V gene: TRBV28; CDR3 length: 14; J gene: TRBJ1-4; D gene: TRBD1
CDR3 protein: CASHTLSPQQNTEAFF; CDR3 DNA: TGTGCCAGCCATACCCTGTCTCCACAACAGAACACTGAAGCTTTCTTT; clone size: few; V gene: TRBV19; CDR3 length: 16; J gene: TRBJ1-1; D gene: -
CDR3 protein: CASSSNTGELFF; CDR3 DNA: TGTGCCAGCAGTTCGAACACCGGGGAGCTGTTTTTT; clone size: many; V gene: TRBV6-6; CDR3 length: 12; J gene: TRBJ2-2; D gene: -
CDR3 protein: CSAINRQRASNQPQHF; CDR3 DNA: TGCAGTGCCATCAACCGACAGCGTGCTAGCAATCAGCCCCAGCATTTT; clone size: many; V gene: TRBV20-1; CDR3 length: 16; J gene: TRBJ1-5; D gene: -